Following are 25 T cell receptor beta chains from one sample sequenced in a study of PD-L1 blockade in urothelial cancer. As to time point: pretreatment peripheral blood. Using immunoSEQ multiplex PCR, the repertoire was profiled, and TCRdb retains in-frame clones only, with some absent. The table includes about 72,000 clones, almost 90% detected once. Sample: PBMCs, taken around atezolizumab (anti-PD-L1) treatment. The receptors here all came from a man aged 70-80 years with urothelial cancer.

The V and J genes are TRBV28 and TRBJ2-5, with 8 bases fitting TRBD1. Germline-derived CDR1 and CDR2 are MDHEN and SYDVKM. The CDR3 spans 14 residues. V trimming: 11 bases; J trimming: 5 bases; junction bases outside the gene matches: 13. The CDR3 loop reads CASSDTGGSETQYF. The CDR3 DNA sequence: TGTGCCTCATCTGACACAGGGGGATCGGAGACCCAGTACTTC.

The V gene is TRBV5-1, the J gene TRBJ2-1; D remains ambiguous. V was pared by 2 bases and J by 3 bases, with 15 bases between. This CDR3 region has 16 residues. Germline V gene lookup returns CDR1 SGHRS and CDR2 YFSETQ. The CDR3 DNA reads TGCGCCAGCAGCTTTGCCCAGGTTTCGAGCTACAATGAGCAGTTCTTC. Translating gives CASSFAQVSSYNEQFF. Based on the CDR3 plus reference TRBV5-1 and TRBJ2-1, the full variable domain is KAGVTQTPRYLIKTRGQQVTLSCSPISGHRSVSWYQQTPGQGLQFLFEYFSETQRNKGNFPGRFSGRQFSNSRSEMNVSTLELGDSALYLCASSFAQVSSYNEQFFGPGTRLTVL.

This rearrangement joins TRBV10-3 to TRBJ2-2; 14 nucleotides align to TRBD2. V shed 4 bases and J 3 bases; nucleotides not matched to a gene: 1. The CDR3 contains 16 residues. Per the germline V gene, CDR1 is ENHRY and CDR2 is SYGVKD. DNA for the CDR3: TGTGCCATCAGTGGGACTAGCGGGAGGTACACCGGGGAGCTGTTTTTT. Translated: CAISGTSGRYTGELFF.

The chain recombines TRBV7-2 with TRBJ2-1, with TRBD2 matching 8 bases. The CDR3 runs to 14 residues. Germline V gene sequence: CDR1 SGHTA, CDR2 FQGNSA. J gave up 1 base and V 8 bases, and 4 bases lay outside the gene matches. CDR3 in DNA: TGTGCCAGCGGACCTAGCGGGTCCTACAATGAGCAGTTCTTC. As protein: CASGPSGSYNEQFF.

The V call is TRBV6-1, the J call TRBJ2-7; 7 bases align to TRBD1. Per the germline V gene, CDR1 is MNHNS and CDR2 is SASEGT. J was trimmed by 3 bases and V by 4 bases; bases with no gene match: 9. CDR3 length equals 15 residues. CDR3 DNA: TGTGCCAGCAGTGCCGCCACAGGGGCAAGCTACGAGCAGTACTTC. Its protein is CASSAATGASYEQYF.

V and J are TRBV13 and TRBJ2-2; D perhaps matches TRBD1 (5 bases). The germline V and J ends were trimmed by 4 bases and 5 bases, with 17 bases remaining between them. This CDR3 has 16 amino acids. Per the germline V gene, CDR1 is PRHDT and CDR2 is FYEKMQ (reference sequence). This CDR3 reads CASSYRPGLGTGELFF. The DNA for the CDR3 is TGTGCCAGCAGCTACCGACCAGGGTTAGGAACCGGGGAGCTGTTTTTT.

This chain uses TRBV5-1 with TRBJ2-7; 7 nucleotides align to TRBD2. Germline-derived CDR1 and CDR2 are SGHRS and YFSETQ. CDR3 length equals 16 residues. J lost 2 bases, V lost 3 bases, and 11 bases had no gene match. CDR3 nucleotide sequence: TGCGCCAGCAGCTCGGTGACTAGCACAAAGACCTACGAGCAGTACTTC. This sequence encodes CASSSVTSTKTYEQYF.

This clone was recorded only once. The rearrangement joins TRBV15 to TRBJ2-2, with TRBD2 matching over 8 bases. Germline assignment: CDR1 LNHNV and CDR2 YYDKDF (reference sequence). V lost 3 bases to trimming and J lost 6 bases; unmatched junction nucleotides: 3. This CDR3 has 14 residues. DNA for the CDR3: TGTGCCACCAGCAGGGCTAGCGGGTCCGGGGAGCTGTTTTTT. It is translated as CATSRASGSGELFF.

The chain employs TRBV19 and TRBJ2-1, with D possibly matching TRBD2 (6 bases). CDR1 is LNHDA, CDR2 SQIVND, per germline (reference sequence). This CDR3 has 14 amino acids. Trimming shortened V by 8 bases and J by 7 bases, and 18 bases separated the two germline ends. The CDR3 protein is CASDPGGIQNEQFF. The CDR3 region has the DNA TGTGCCAGTGATCCGGGCGGGATACAAAATGAGCAGTTCTTC.

This chain links TRBV5-4 with TRBJ2-3; the match to TRBD1 covers 8 bases. Germline V gene lookup returns CDR1 SGHNT and CDR2 YYREEE (reference sequence). With 3 bases clipped from V and 5 bases from J, the junction kept 5 bases outside the gene matches. CDR3 length: 14 residues. The CDR3 DNA reads as TGTGCCAGCAGCTCGCAGGGGGCGCAAGATACGCAGTATTTT. Its protein is CASSSQGAQDTQYF.

This clone was detected only once. The chain joins TRBV7-8 to TRBJ1-5; 8 nucleotides agree with TRBD1. V shed 3 bases and J 7 bases; nucleotides not matched to a gene: 5. The germline CDR1 and CDR2 sequences are SGHVS and FQNEAQ. The CDR3 contains 14 residues. The CDR3 nucleotides are TGTGCCAGCAGCTTGGGACAGGAGCCGCAGCCCCAGCATTTT. It yields the protein CASSLGQEPQPQHF.

The genes are TRBV29-1 and TRBJ1-2, with a weak D call TRBD1 (5 bases). The V and J ends lost 5 bases and 6 bases respectively, with 10 bases between them. CDR1 and CDR2 from the germline V gene are SQVTM and ANQGSEA. The length of the CDR3 is 11 residues. The chain's CDR3 is CSVRGGDGYTF. The CDR3 bases are TGCAGCGTTCGGGGCGGGGATGGCTACACCTTC.

The CDR3 DNA sequence: TGTGCCAGCAGTTATATGGGACTAGCGGGAACAGATACGCAGTATTTT. Translating it yields CASSYMGLAGTDTQYF. The chain employs TRBV6-5 and TRBJ2-3; 13 bases agree with TRBD2. V lost 3 bases, J lost 3 bases, and 3 bases stayed unmatched. Germline V gene data show CDR1 as MNHEY and CDR2 as SVGAGI. CDR3 length: 16 residues.

The chain is built from TRBV5-1 and TRBJ2-6, with 9 positions matching TRBD1. J gave up 4 bases and V 5 bases, and 7 bases lay outside the gene matches. The germline V gene has CDR1 SGHRS and CDR2 YFSETQ. The CDR3 has 16 amino acids. CDR3 amino acids: CASRTGGSGGANVLTF. The CDR3 DNA is TGCGCCAGCAGGACAGGGGGTTCTGGCGGGGCCAACGTCCTGACTTTC.

This chain links TRBV27 with TRBJ2-3; D possibly corresponds to TRBD2 (6 bases). Trimming took 0 bases from V and 2 from J, leaving 12 bases between them. CDR3 length equals 16 residues. Germline V gene sequence: CDR1 MNHEY, CDR2 SMNVEV (reference sequence). CDR3 DNA sequence: TGTGCCAGCAGTTTATCGATGGGGGGTTACACAGATACGCAGTATTTT. Encoded protein: CASSLSMGGYTDTQYF.

The chain recombines TRBV5-1 with TRBJ1-1, with 9 nucleotides matching TRBD1. The V and J ends lost 5 bases and 6 bases, in that order; junction bases with no gene match: 8. The CDR3 spans 14 residues. Germline assignment: CDR1 SGHRS and CDR2 YFSETQ. The CDR3 coding sequence is TGCGCCAGCAGGGCCGGGACAGGGTCCTCTGAAGCTTTCTTT. It codes for CASRAGTGSSEAFF. The full variable domain, completed using reference TRBV5-1 and TRBJ1-1, is KAGVTQTPRYLIKTRGQQVTLSCSPISGHRSVSWYQQTPGQGLQFLFEYFSETQRNKGNFPGRFSGRQFSNSRSEMNVSTLELGDSALYLCASRAGTGSSEAFFGQGTRLTVV.

The table lists this clone with a few counts. This CDR3 reads CASSLGQGAENEQFF. The CDR3 nucleotides are TGTGCCAGCAGTTTAGGGCAGGGCGCCGAGAATGAGCAGTTCTTC. The chain links TRBV28 to TRBJ2-1, with D maybe TRBD1 (5 bases). The CDR3 totals 15 residues. Germline V lookup: CDR1 MDHEN, CDR2 SYDVKM. V was clipped by 2 bases and J by 7 bases, with 15 bases between them.

This chain joins TRBV21-1 and TRBJ2-2; no DNA check was done on the table's D call, TRBD2. TRBV21-1 is tagged as a pseudogene. This CDR3 is 15 amino acids long. The CDR3 reads CASTREIHNTGELFF. CDR3 coding DNA: TGTGCCAGCACCCGGGAAATACATAACACCGGGGAGCTGTTTTTT.

The V gene is TRBV29-1, the J gene TRBJ2-7; the match to TRBD1 covers 7 bases. Trimming at V came to 7 bases and at J to 3 bases, leaving 6 bases not matched to a gene. The CDR3 is 12 amino acids. CDR1 is SQVTM and CDR2 is ANQGSEA in the germline V gene. The CDR3 DNA follows: TGCAGCGCTGGACAGGCCTACTACGAGCAGTACTTC. It specifies CSAGQAYYEQYF.

The chain recombines TRBV6-1 with TRBJ2-3; D is possibly TRBD2 (6 bases). Germline V gene lookup returns CDR1 MNHNS and CDR2 SASEGT. CDR3 length: 15 residues. Between the trimmed V and J ends, which lost 4 bases and 5 bases, there was a span of 16 bases. CDR3: CASSGGTRLGDTQYF. In DNA, the CDR3 is TGTGCCAGCAGTGGCGGGACTCGATTGGGAGATACGCAGTATTTT.

The chain combines TRBV10-3 with TRBJ1-3; TRBD1 agrees at 8 bases. The trim removed 5 bases at V and 4 bases at J, leaving 4 bases unmatched. The CDR3 loop spans 14 amino acids. Looked up from germline, CDR1 is ENHRY and CDR2 is SYGVKD. The CDR3 is CAISQGAQGNTIYF. For the CDR3, the DNA is TGTGCCATCAGTCAGGGGGCGCAAGGAAACACCATATATTTT.

The rearrangement joins TRBV19 to TRBJ2-6; TRBD1 is a possible D gene (6 bases). Trimming left V 5 bases short and J 1 base short, with 15 bases between. Germline V gives CDR1 LNHDA, CDR2 SQIVND (reference sequence). This CDR3 has 17 residues. The CDR3 bases are TGTGCCAGTAGTGTTACAGGGTTTGGGTCTGGGGCCAACGTCCTGACTTTC. Protein sequence: CASSVTGFGSGANVLTF.

V usage is TRBV7-3 and J usage is TRBJ1-3; no clear D gene. CDR1 is SGHTA and CDR2 is FQGTGA in the germline V gene. V was shortened by 8 bases and J by 2 bases, with 7 bases between the two germline ends. The CDR3 is 12 residues long. In nucleotides, the CDR3 is TGTGCCAGCCGCGGGGCTGGAAACACCATATATTTT. Residues: CASRGAGNTIYF.

Only one count was recorded for this clone. This chain uses TRBV13 with TRBJ2-7; the match to TRBD2 covers 11 bases. The CDR3 consists of 19 residues. The germline CDR1 and CDR2 sequences are PRHDT and FYEKMQ (reference sequence). After removal of 3 bases from V and 1 base from J, the junction contained 14 bases not matched to a gene. CDR3 sequence (DNA): TGTGCCAGCAGCTTGGGCTTTTCCCTTACTAGCGGGAGTTCCTACGAGCAGTACTTC. It yields the protein CASSLGFSLTSGSSYEQYF. The variable domain in full, completed from reference TRBV13 and TRBJ2-7, reads AAGVIQSPRHLIKEKRETATLKCYPIPRHDTVYWYQQGPGQDPQFLISFYEKMQSDKGSIPDRFSAQQFSDYHSELNMSSLELGDSALYFCASSLGFSLTSGSSYEQYFGPGTRLTVT.

This clone occurred many times. The chain employs TRBV7-3 and TRBJ2-7; 9 nucleotides line up with TRBD1. CDR1 and CDR2 from the germline V gene are SGHTA and FQGTGA. V trimming: 5 bases; J trimming: 2 bases; junction bases outside the gene matches: 4. CDR3 size: 14 residues. CDR3 bases: TGTGCCAGCAGCCACGGGACAGGGACCTACGAGCAGTACTTC. It translates to CASSHGTGTYEQYF.